Reported below is one T cell receptor beta chain. This clone's antigen is unknown. One base away there is no much larger clone; base qualities are not given. Taken from cysteine to phenylalanine, the CDR3 has 11 residues. Of the read, only the CDR3 DNA is kept; its 33 bases are in frame from base 1. The germline V gene encodes CDR1 MDHEN and CDR2 SYDVKM. V loses 3 bases of germline sequence and J loses 7 bases, and the interval between the two ends is 3 bases. These data originate in a study of T cell responses to AZD1222 COVID-19 vaccine (dated by TCRdb to about 2021). A note on the overall study: AZD1222 recipients given second doses at about 4 weeks or at about 12 weeks were pooled, since spike-specific TCR depth and breadth were not found to differ between the two schedules. TCR sequencing covered some 240 trial participants: 207 given two doses of AZD1222 and approximately 26 given two doses of MenACWY control vaccine. Trial participants were enrolled by age into 18-55, 56-69 and 70-plus year subgroups, with 148, 28 and 57 TCR-sequenced participants respectively. Study-wide findings and limitations: After two AZD1222 doses, spike-specific TCR breadth and depth were significantly higher than at day 0 and than in MenACWY recipients. In the small 56-69-year group, the increase in depth fell short of significance, most likely because of low power. Vaccine-associated CD4 TCRs spanned the whole spike protein, with dominant responses in regions 160-218 and 743-854. Most participants were white British and females outnumbered males, and the authors suggested that clonal diversity may have been underestimated. No day 14 peak-response samples were available, so repertoires were characterized only after the peak T cell response. Nearly half of unique spike-specific TCRs reportedly recognized epitopes outside regions mutated in the B.1.351 and B.1.1.7 variants. Conclusions about previously exposed vaccinees are limited because only six or seven AZD1222 recipients were SARS-CoV-2 seropositive at baseline.

The CDR3 regions of human TCRbeta chains were analyzed by immunosequencing. Concerning the study's data processing: TCRs in the repertoires were matched against a reference library of SARS-CoV-2-specific TCRs that had been generated with the MIRA antigen-specificity platform. Breadth meant the fraction of unique TCRs that were SARS-CoV-2-associated, whereas depth meant the fraction of total T cells that were SARS-CoV-2-associated. Using the MIRA data, each spike-specific TCR was assigned both to the spike region to which the TCR was reactive and to a CD4 or CD8 class. Log10-transformed breadth and depth values were compared by one-way ANOVA with Sidak's multiple comparisons tests. The immuneACCESS repertoire file appears here via TCRdb, limited to in-frame rearrangements. These files lack a portion of the clones; in checked studies, under half of the deficit traces to unresolved V genes, and the cause of the others is not known. V and J calls and clone size are as listed in that table; D and trimming were resolved from the DNA. In this sample the table shows roughly 130,000 clones, 92% of which occur a single time. The top ten hold about 1.9% of the sample.

This sample's time point label indicates: baseline before first vaccination. Vaccinee samples came from UK trials COV001 and COV002, including a single-blind randomized controlled phase 2/3 trial of AZD1222 (ChAdOx1 nCoV-19) in healthy adults. For TCRbeta chain sequencing, PBMC samples were collected from trial participants at day 0 and at day 28 after the second dose. The specimen comprised peripheral blood, sampled on day 0 of AZD1222 vaccination. The rearranged segments are TRBV28 and TRBJ1-4; the D gene cannot be named for sure. The receptor was isolated from an adult in good health. The DNA sequence is TGTGCCAGCAGTTTTGTTGAAAAACTGTTTTTT. It encodes CASSFVEKLFF.